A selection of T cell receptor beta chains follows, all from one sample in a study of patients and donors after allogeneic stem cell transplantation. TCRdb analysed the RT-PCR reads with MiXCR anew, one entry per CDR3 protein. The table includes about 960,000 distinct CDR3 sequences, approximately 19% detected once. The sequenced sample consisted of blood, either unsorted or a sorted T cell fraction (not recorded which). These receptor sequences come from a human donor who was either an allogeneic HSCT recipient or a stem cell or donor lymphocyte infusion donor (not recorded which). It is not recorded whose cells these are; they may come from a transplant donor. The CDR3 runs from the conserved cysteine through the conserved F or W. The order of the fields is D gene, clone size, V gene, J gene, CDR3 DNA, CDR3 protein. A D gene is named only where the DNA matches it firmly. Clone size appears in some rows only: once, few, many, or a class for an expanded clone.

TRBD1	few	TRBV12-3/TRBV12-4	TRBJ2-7	TGTGCCAGCACTCCCCGGGACAGGGCGGGGGAGCAGTACTTC	CASTPRDRAGEQYF
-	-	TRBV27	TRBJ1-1	TGTGCCAGCAGTTTGAGGAGATCGAACACTGAAGCTTTCTTT	CASSLRRSNTEAFF
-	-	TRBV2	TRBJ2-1	TGTGCCAGCAGGGGGGACGGCAATGAGCAGTTCTTC	CASRGDGNEQFF
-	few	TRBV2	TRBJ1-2	TGTGCCACCGGGACGGATAGCTATGGCTACACCTTC	CATGTDSYGYTF
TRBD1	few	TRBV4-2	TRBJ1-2	TGTGCCAGCAGCCAAGATCACTCAGGGGGTGGCTATGGCTACACCTTC	CASSQDHSGGGYGYTF
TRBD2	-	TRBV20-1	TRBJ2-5	TGCAGTGCTATTCGACTAGCGGGCCAAGAGACCCAGTACTTC	CSAIRLAGQETQYF
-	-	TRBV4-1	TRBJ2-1	TGCGCCAGCAGCGACTCTCTATACAATGAGCAGTTCTTC	CASSDSLYNEQFF
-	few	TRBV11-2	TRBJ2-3	TGTGCCAGCAGCTCTAGCACACCGCAGTATTTT	CASSSSTPQYF
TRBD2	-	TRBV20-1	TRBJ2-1	TGCAGTTGTAGCGGGGGGGTTTACAATGAGCAGTTCTTC	CSCSGGVYNEQFF
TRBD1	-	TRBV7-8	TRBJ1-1	TGTGCCAGCACCGTCGGACAGGGACTGAACACTGAAGCTTTCTTT	CASTVGQGLNTEAFF
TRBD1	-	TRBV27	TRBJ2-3	TGTGCCAGCAGCCCAGACAGGGTGATCACAGATACGCAGTATTTT	CASSPDRVITDTQYF
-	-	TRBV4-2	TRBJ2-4	TGTGCCAGCAGCCAAGCAGGGCAGGGACTAGCCAAAAACATTCAGTACTTC	CASSQAGQGLAKNIQYF
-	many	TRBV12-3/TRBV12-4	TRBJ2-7	TGTGCCAGCAGTTTAGCGCTTGGTAGGGACCGCGACTACGAGCAGTACTTC	CASSLALGRDRDYEQYF
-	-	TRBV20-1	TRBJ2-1	TGCAGTGCTAGGCCTACGGGCCTAGGCCGGTTAAGGGAGCAGTTCTTC	CSARPTGLGRLREQFF
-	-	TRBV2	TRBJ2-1	TGTGCCAGCAGTGAATCTGGGCAGGCGATCTCCTACAATGAGCAGTTCTTC	CASSESGQAISYNEQFF
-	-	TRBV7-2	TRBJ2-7	TGTGCCAGCAGCCCGCGGTTTGGCGAGCAGTACTTC	CASSPRFGEQYF
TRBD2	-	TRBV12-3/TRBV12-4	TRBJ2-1	TGTGCCAGCAGTTTGCTAGCGGGAGAGGACAATGAGCAGTTCTTC	CASSLLAGEDNEQFF
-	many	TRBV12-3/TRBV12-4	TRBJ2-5	TGTGCCAGCGGTGGCCTAGTGGAGGGATTAGGAGAGACCCAGTACTTC	CASGGLVEGLGETQYF
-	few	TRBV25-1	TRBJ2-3	TGTGCCAGCAGTGAATGCGGCAGCTTCTTTTCTAGCACAGATACGCAGTATTTT	CASSECGSFFSSTDTQYF
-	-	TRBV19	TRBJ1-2	TGTGCCAGTAGTGCTGGGAGGGGAGCGGGCGACTATGGCTACACCTTC	CASSAGRGAGDYGYTF
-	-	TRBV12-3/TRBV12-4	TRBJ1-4	TGTGCCAGCAGTTATGGGGATCGTGGCGAAAAACTGTTTTTT	CASSYGDRGEKLFF
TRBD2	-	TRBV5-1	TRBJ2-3	TGCGCCAGCAGCACCTTAGCGGGAGAGGCAGATACGCAGTATTTT	CASSTLAGEADTQYF
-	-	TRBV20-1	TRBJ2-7	TGCAGTGCCAACACACCAATAGGACAGATCTACGAGCAGTACTTC	CSANTPIGQIYEQYF
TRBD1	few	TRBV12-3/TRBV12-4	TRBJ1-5	TGTGCCAGCAGCCTCGACAGGGGTCATCAGCCCCAGCATTTT	CASSLDRGHQPQHF
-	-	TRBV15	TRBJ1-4	TGTGCCACCAGCAGGGGGGGGTTTGAAAAACTGTTTTTT	CATSRGGFEKLFF
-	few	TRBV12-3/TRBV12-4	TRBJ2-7	TGTGCCAGCAGTTTTGCGGGGATCCCCTACGAGCAGTACTTC	CASSFAGIPYEQYF